The rows below give T cell receptor beta chains drawn from one sample of a study of T cells expressing NK-cell markers. From the 5' RACE reads, TCRdb lists one entry per CDR3 protein and no DNA. The table lists some 140,000 distinct CDR3 sequences. The sequencing sample was made of blood T cells: a sorted CD56 or NKG2C T cell subset, CD4+ or CD8+ T cells, or bulk PBMC T cells (not recorded which). The receptors originated from a woman aged 45-65 years in good health. The CDR3 runs from the conserved cysteine through the conserved F or W.

J,length,V,CDR3
TRBJ2-7,15,TRBV12-3/TRBV12-4,CASRRRGQGDYEQYF
TRBJ2-1,17,TRBV11-2,CASSSTHGGSRDNEQFF
TRBJ2-1,17,TRBV3-1,CASSQDPTSGYYNEQFF
TRBJ2-1,14,TRBV3-1,CASSQNGRYNEQFF
TRBJ2-7,14,TRBV12-3/TRBV12-4,CASSPGGFTYEQYF
TRBJ2-1,15,TRBV12-3/TRBV12-4,CASSLGTRPVDEQFF
TRBJ2-2,13,TRBV7-9,CASSNQGAGELFF
TRBJ2-7,15,TRBV20-1,CSARDGASGGDEQYF
TRBJ1-1,16,TRBV7-9,CASSSMTGGDDTEAFF
TRBJ2-7,12,TRBV10-2,CASTANTYEQYF
TRBJ1-3,15,TRBV6-1,CASSEEGSSGNTIYF
TRBJ2-1,13,TRBV20-1,CSASVDSYNEQFF
TRBJ2-5,13,TRBV19,CASSIDVEETQYF
TRBJ2-3,17,TRBV5-1,CASSARTSGTYTDTQYF
TRBJ2-5,19,TRBV9,CASSVGGHFQSGPQETQYF
TRBJ2-4,16,TRBV2,CASSRGLDGIGNIQYF
TRBJ2-3,16,TRBV7-9,CASSLLAGAFPDTQYF
TRBJ2-1,14,TRBV29-1,CSVEAVGGMGEQFF
TRBJ2-1,19,TRBV7-9,CASSTDRSGSPSSYNEQFF
TRBJ2-1,15,TRBV29-1,CSVDSDNHPNNEQFF
TRBJ2-5,14,TRBV7-9,CAGGTSGIQETQYF
TRBJ2-5,14,TRBV7-8,CASSLSRMQETQYF
TRBJ2-1,14,TRBV19,CASSPLGRFNEQFF
TRBJ1-2,15,TRBV13,CASSLARTGVDGYTF
TRBJ2-2,17,TRBV5-6,CASSLLLRQRTVGELFF
TRBJ2-3,15,TRBV10-1,CASSETSGSADTQYF
TRBJ2-7,15,TRBV7-9,CASSLTQGLAYEQYF
TRBJ1-1,14,TRBV19,CASSLGGTNTEAFF
TRBJ2-1,13,TRBV7-9,CASIPGLVNEQFF
TRBJ2-5,15,TRBV4-1,CASSQVLEYQETQYF
TRBJ2-5,14,TRBV6-5,CASSYARVQETQYF
TRBJ2-3,14,TRBV12-3/TRBV12-4,CASTGTGAPDTQYF
TRBJ2-4,16,TRBV11-3,CASVRRHSFVKNIQYF
TRBJ2-3,13,TRBV20-1,CSARAPNQDTQYF
TRBJ2-1,15,TRBV5-4,CASSWVGGYNNEQFF
TRBJ2-7,17,TRBV27,CASSLSMGRYTSYEQYF
TRBJ2-5,13,TRBV5-5,CASIPQVQETQYF
TRBJ1-1,13,TRBV10-1,CASSDRTGGSAFF
TRBJ2-7,14,TRBV7-2,CASSLTPETYEQYF
TRBJ1-5,15,TRBV5-1,CASSSMGGPAEPQHF
TRBJ2-2,20,TRBV27,CASNRRNPPGSGRPPGSCFF
TRBJ2-1,15,TRBV7-6,CASSSGPSFHNEQFF
TRBJ2-7,14,TRBV3-1,CASSQGLAGDEQYF
TRBJ2-1,15,TRBV27,CASSFSAGAGNEQFF
TRBJ2-1,15,TRBV20-1,CSASLAGGAYNEQFF
TRBJ2-2,13,TRBV29-1,CSVATGYTGELFF
TRBJ1-2,11,TRBV6-1,CASSKVDGYTF
TRBJ2-1,13,TRBV10-3,CAIKSGSKYEQFF
TRBJ2-3,12,TRBV27,CASSPVDFTQYF
TRBJ1-3,14,TRBV4-1,CASSHAGIGNTIYF